This T cell receptor beta chain was sequenced for a study of regulatory T cells in long-lasting Graves disease. Study-wide findings and caveats: Among samples with persistent disease, TRBV28, TRBJ1-2 and TRBJ2-5 were favored.

Researchers made TCR beta libraries by using iRepertoire HTBI primers and running Arm-PCR on CDR3 regions. MiXCR was run by TCRdb on the multiplex PCR reads, yielding one entry per CDR3 protein. The sample gives about 530,000 distinct CDR3 sequences, roughly 16% of which show up once; 25% is in the top ten. Time point described: newly diagnosed GD, antithyroid drugs for less than 3 months. The TCR library used RNA extracted from PBMCs. Germline V gene data show CDR1 as MRHNA and CDR2 as SNTAGT. The CDR3 is made up of 18 amino acids. Unmatched junction bases numbered 12, after V lost 8 bases and J lost 1 base. This clonotype turned up a few times. Its matching antigen is unknown. These same records also appear under a second study, on T cells in Graves' hyperthyroidism and ophthalmopathy. In that study: The diagnostic basis comprised clinical symptoms, serum thyroxine and TRAb, thyroid ultrasound and orbital computed tomography.

V is TRBV6-4 and J is TRBJ2-3, with TRBD2 matching over 13 bases. The material was peripheral blood mononuclear cells (PBMCs), obtained at new diagnosis, from a patient treated with antithyroid drugs. The source of this sequence is a middle-aged woman with Graves disease. CDR3 nucleotide sequence: TGTGCCAGCCCAACCGGGACTAGCGGGGACACTTGCACAGATACGCAGTATTTT. Translated: CASPTGTSGDTCTDTQYF.